Reported below is one T cell receptor (beta chain). No antigen is known for it. The germline V gene has CDR1 MDHEN and CDR2 SYDVKM. This CDR3 comprises 16 residues. Trimming shortened V by 5 bases and J by 4 bases, and 18 bases separated the two germline ends. This sample was taken from a study of cytomegalovirus exposure and HLA in healthy donors. Study background: HLA-typed donors were the source of around 77 million unique TCRs held in an early data release.

General study results and limits: At a 0.05 false discovery rate, a later analysis found about 17,000 TCR beta sequences to be associated with HLA alleles.

Vbeta (60) and Jbeta (13) primers were used in the PCR. TCRdb keeps only in-frame clones here, not all; method: immunoSEQ multiplex PCR. The sample yields roughly 200,000 clones, roughly four fifths seen once. Donors consisted of healthy bone marrow donors. The chain carries TRBV28 and TRBJ2-1; D is unresolved. The receptor comes from a woman younger than 35 in good health and CMV-seronegative. The sample comprised PBMCs. Written as DNA, the CDR3 is TGTGCCAGCAGTACTCTTACCGGGTACTCATACAATGAGCAGTTCTTC. It codes for CASSTLTGYSYNEQFF.